These 23 T cell receptor beta chains were all obtained from the same sample, sequenced in a study of blood T cell repertoires in COVID-19. Clones were sequenced by immunoSEQ multiplex PCR, and TCRdb holds only the in-frame ones, with some missing. Among 150,000 to 200,000 clones, roughly nine tenths were seen once, and the ten largest hold more than 0.7%. The sequencing input was peripheral blood. These receptors came from a woman between 65 and 79 years old with acute or convalescent COVID-19.

This clone was seen only a few times. The chain combines TRBV19 with TRBJ1-1; a weak D match, TRBD1 (6 bases). Germline V gene lookup returns CDR1 LNHDA and CDR2 SQIVND (reference sequence). The CDR3 totals 17 residues. Deletions cut 2 bases from V and 1 base from J, with 17 bases between. CDR3 in DNA: TGTGCCAGTAGTATACCCCCGCGACAGGTCCCGAACACTGAAGCTTTCTTT. Translation: CASSIPPRQVPNTEAFF.

In its sample, this clone was seen a few times. The chain has TRBV7-9 and TRBJ2-7, with TRBD2 matching 8 bases. This CDR3 is 14 amino acids long. Germline lookup yields CDR1 SEHNR and CDR2 FQNEAQ (reference sequence). Losses at the gene ends were 7 bases for V and 0 bases for J; bases not matched to a gene: 5. For the CDR3, the DNA is TGTGCCAGCACCCTAGCGGGTAGCTCCTACGAGCAGTACTTC. It is translated as CASTLAGSSYEQYF.

The chain is built from TRBV18 and TRBJ1-1, with D unclear. V was clipped by 2 bases and J by 5 bases, with 12 bases between them. Germline loops: CDR1 KGHSH, CDR2 LQKENI. The CDR3 contains 14 residues. CDR3 sequence reads: CASSPLMPGTEAFF. The CDR3 DNA is TGTGCCAGCTCACCATTGATGCCCGGTACTGAAGCTTTCTTT.

The chain carries TRBV6-5 and TRBJ2-1; weak D call: TRBD1 (6 bases). The V gene's germline CDR1 is MNHEY and CDR2 SVGAGI. This CDR3 region has 13 residues. Trimming left V 5 bases short and J 12 bases short, with 17 bases between. DNA of the CDR3: TGTGCCAGCAGTCAAACTCTCGGGACATGGCAGTTCTTC. This gives the protein CASSQTLGTWQFF.

This chain links TRBV11-2 with TRBJ1-4, with D uncertain. Germline loops: CDR1 SGHAT, CDR2 FQNNGV. V was pared by 2 bases and J by 0 bases, with 10 bases between. The CDR3 totals 16 residues. The CDR3 nucleotides are TGTGCCAGCAGCTTACTGTTAAGAGCAACTAATGAAAAACTGTTTTTT. Protein sequence: CASSLLLRATNEKLFF.

This chain joins TRBV29-1 and TRBJ2-2; 11 nucleotides line up with TRBD1. The CDR3 length is 17 residues. V was clipped by 4 bases and J by 2 bases; unmatched bases: 9. In germline, CDR1 is SQVTM, CDR2 ANQGSEA. This chain's CDR3 is CSVVMGQGVFNTGELFF. The CDR3 coding sequence is TGCAGCGTTGTGATGGGACAGGGGGTTTTTAACACCGGGGAGCTGTTTTTT.

This chain links TRBV2 with TRBJ2-5; D is possibly TRBD2 (7 bases). CDR1 SNHLY and CDR2 FYNNEI come from the germline V gene. The CDR3 totals 12 residues. V dropped 6 bases and J dropped 5 bases, with 10 bases sitting between them. CDR3 loop: CASRRGAETQYF. Written as DNA, the CDR3 is TGTGCCAGCAGACGGGGGGCGGAGACCCAGTACTTC.

The CDR3 sequence: CASSLLQGSDGYTF. CDR3 sequence (DNA): TGTGCCAGCAGCTTGCTACAGGGTTCCGATGGCTACACCTTC. The V call is TRBV5-4, the J call TRBJ1-2, with D perhaps TRBD1 (6 bases). Trimming pared 1 base from V and 6 bases from J, leaving 13 bases between. Per the germline V gene, CDR1 is SGHNT and CDR2 is YYREEE (reference sequence). The CDR3 is made up of 14 amino acids. Drawing the rest from reference TRBV5-4 and TRBJ1-2, the complete variable domain is ETGVTQSPTHLIKTRGQQVTLRCSSQSGHNTVSWYQQALGQGPQFIFQYYREEENGRGNFPPRFSGLQFPNYSSELNVNALELDDSALYLCASSLLQGSDGYTFGSGTRLTVV.

This clone occurred once. The chain recombines TRBV6-5 with TRBJ1-2, with unresolved D. Germline V gene sequence: CDR1 MNHEY, CDR2 SVGAGI. With 11 bases removed from V and 4 bases from J, the gap between germline ends came to 14 bases. This CDR3 spans 12 amino acids. CDR3 residues: CAASGLVYGYTF. DNA of the CDR3: TGTGCCGCTTCAGGATTGGTCTATGGCTACACCTTC.

The V gene is TRBV6-4, the J gene TRBJ1-3; a possible D gene is TRBD1 (6 bases). Per the germline V gene, CDR1 is MRHNA and CDR2 is SNTAGT. The CDR3 consists of 16 residues. Trimming left V 6 bases short and J 0 bases short, with 15 bases between. The CDR3 DNA reads TGTGCCAGCAGATTTTACAGGGAGGGCTCTGGAAACACCATATATTTT. Protein: CASRFYREGSGNTIYF.

The chain joins TRBV6-2 or TRBV6-3 to TRBJ2-5, with TRBD2 identical over 11 bases. V lost 6 bases, J lost 7 bases, and 7 bases stayed unmatched. Per germline, CDR1 MNHEY and CDR2 SVGEGT. The CDR3 contains 14 residues. CDR3 sequence (DNA): TGTGCCAGCAGCAAACTAGCGGGAGCGGGGACCCAGTACTTC. Its translation: CASSKLAGAGTQYF.

This chain links TRBV6-2 or TRBV6-3 with TRBJ2-1; TRBD2 aligns across 12 bases. V was pared by 2 bases and J by 7 bases, with 3 bases of the junction left unmatched. Germline loops: CDR1 MNHEY, CDR2 SVGEGT. The CDR3 sequence is 15 residues long. The CDR3 here is CASSYRLAGGNEQFF. In nucleotides, the CDR3 is TGTGCCAGCAGTTACAGGCTAGCGGGAGGGAATGAGCAGTTCTTC.

The CDR3 protein is CASSVEAGTRSTDTQYF. In DNA form, the CDR3 reads TGTGCCAGCAGTGTCGAAGCCGGGACTCGATCCACAGATACGCAGTATTTT. The rearrangement uses TRBV6-1 and TRBJ2-3, with a tentative D call TRBD2 (6 bases). The CDR3 totals 17 residues. Per the germline V gene, CDR1 is MNHNS and CDR2 is SASEGT. Trimming took 4 bases from V and 2 from J, leaving 19 bases between them.

Concerning this clone: At one end the junction does not follow the germline gene, possibly because of a read error. This sequence joins TRBV4-1 and TRBJ2-1; D is undetermined. Germline CDR1 is MGHRA and CDR2 is YSYEKL. There are 14 residues in the CDR3. Written as DNA, the CDR3 is TGCACCAGCAGCCCCCGGGTCTCCTACAATGAGCAGTTCTTC. As protein: CTSSPRVSYNEQFF.

The chain employs TRBV7-6 and TRBJ2-7; possible D gene TRBD2, 5 bases. This CDR3 comprises 13 residues. Trimming left V 1 base short and J 9 bases short, with 13 bases between. Germline CDR1 and CDR2: SGHVS and FNYEAQ. In nucleotides, the CDR3 is TGTGCCAGCAGCTTAGATTGGACTCAACCGCAGTACTTC. It yields the protein CASSLDWTQPQYF.

The chain employs TRBV7-3 and TRBJ2-1; the match to TRBD2 covers 9 bases. The germline V gene encodes CDR1 SGHTA and CDR2 FQGTGA. The CDR3 consists of 15 residues. The V gene end was trimmed by 2 bases and the J gene end by 7 bases; junction bases not matched to a gene: 6. The chain's CDR3 is CASSLFLAGRNEQFF. The DNA of the CDR3 is TGTGCCAGCAGCTTATTTCTAGCGGGAAGGAATGAGCAGTTCTTC.

As DNA, the CDR3 is TGCGCCAGCACAGGACAGGGGTGGACTGAAGCTTTCTTT. Protein product: CASTGQGWTEAFF. The chain is built from TRBV10-1 and TRBJ1-1; 9 positions match TRBD1. Trimming took 7 bases from V and 5 from J; bases not matched to a gene: 5. This CDR3 region has 13 residues. Germline values: CDR1 WNHNN, CDR2 SYGVQD (reference sequence).

The chain carries TRBV7-3 and TRBJ2-1; 8 bases fit TRBD2. Germline values: CDR1 SGHTA, CDR2 FQGTGA. The CDR3 is 15 residues long. V was pared by 2 bases and J by 6 bases, with 6 bases of the junction left unmatched. The CDR3 loop is CASSLGGGTSNEQFF. The CDR3 bases are TGTGCCAGCAGCTTAGGAGGAGGGACTAGCAATGAGCAGTTCTTC.

The chain carries TRBV7-6 and TRBJ2-2; 8 bases map to TRBD1. V was pared by 5 bases and J by 1 base, with 3 bases of the junction left unmatched. The CDR3 consists of 15 residues. CDR1 and CDR2 from the germline V gene are SGHVS and FNYEAQ. This CDR3 is CASSGDRGNTGELFF. CDR3 nucleotides: TGTGCCAGCAGCGGAGACAGGGGGAACACCGGGGAGCTGTTTTTT.

This clone was detected a few times. The CDR3 DNA is TGTGCCAGCAGTGGTAGGGTGGGGAGCGAAAAACTGTTTTTT. Translation gives CASSGRVGSEKLFF. The V and J genes are TRBV2 and TRBJ1-4; D unclear. The CDR3 sequence is 14 residues long. Trimming pared 4 bases from V and 8 bases from J, leaving 14 bases between. CDR1 is SNHLY and CDR2 is FYNNEI in the germline V gene. Drawing the rest from reference TRBV2 and TRBJ1-4, the complete variable domain is EPEVTQTPSHQVTQMGQEVILRCVPISNHLYFYWYRQILGQKVEFLVSFYNNEISEKSEIFDDQFSVERPDGSNFTLKIRSTKLEDSAMYFCASSGRVGSEKLFFGSGTQLSVL.

The V and J genes are TRBV5-1 and TRBJ2-3, with TRBD1 identical over 7 bases. This CDR3 is built from 13 residues. With V trimmed by 4 bases and J by 7 bases, 6 bases remained unmatched. Germline values: CDR1 SGHRS, CDR2 YFSETQ. The CDR3 DNA sequence: TGCGCCAGCAGCGGACAGGTGTTTTATACGCAGTATTTT. Its protein is CASSGQVFYTQYF.

The V gene is TRBV5-1, the J gene TRBJ2-1; 9 bases match TRBD1. The CDR3 length is 15 residues. V lost 4 bases and J lost 6; bases outside the gene matches: 8. The germline V gene encodes CDR1 SGHRS and CDR2 YFSETQ. The DNA of the CDR3 is TGCGCCAGCAGCATTTGGACAGGGGTTGGCAATGAGCAGTTCTTC. Translating gives CASSIWTGVGNEQFF.

The genes are TRBV5-4 and TRBJ2-7, with 7 bases aligning to TRBD2. The trim removed 2 bases at V and 6 bases at J, leaving 5 bases unmatched. Germline V gives CDR1 SGHNT, CDR2 YYREEE (reference sequence). This CDR3 contains 13 residues. CDR3 sequence reads: CASSLAGISEQYF. CDR3 coding DNA: TGTGCCAGCAGCTTAGCGGGAATAAGCGAGCAGTACTTC.